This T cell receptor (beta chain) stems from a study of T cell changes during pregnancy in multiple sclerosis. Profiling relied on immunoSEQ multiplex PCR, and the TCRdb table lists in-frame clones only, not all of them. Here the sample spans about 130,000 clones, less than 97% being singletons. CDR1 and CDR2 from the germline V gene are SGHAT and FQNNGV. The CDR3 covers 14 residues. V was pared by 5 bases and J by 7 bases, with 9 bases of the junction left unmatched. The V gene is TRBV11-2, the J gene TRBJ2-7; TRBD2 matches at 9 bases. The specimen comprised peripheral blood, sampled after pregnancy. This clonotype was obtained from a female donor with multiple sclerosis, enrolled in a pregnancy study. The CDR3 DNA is TGTGCCAGCAGCATTATTAGCGGGAGAAAGGAGCAGTACTTC. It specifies CASSIISGRKEQYF. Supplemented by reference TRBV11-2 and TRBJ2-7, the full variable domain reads EAGVAQSPRYKIIEKRQSVAFWCNPISGHATLYWYQQILGQGPKLLIQFQNNGVVDDSQLPKDRFSAERLKGVDSTLKIQPAKLEDSAVYLCASSIISGRKEQYFGPGTRLTVT.